This T cell receptor (beta chain) derives from a study of blood T cell repertoires in COVID-19. The wider study: Acute-phase and convalescent COVID-19 samples originated in the United States, Italy and Spain. In each case, the material was cDNA or gDNA derived from T cells, B-cell-depleted T cells, or PBMCs.

Original data processing: Using reference gene primer amplification, nucleated cell counts were estimated. This table comes from immunoSEQ multiplex PCR, and its TCRdb copy is limited to in-frame clones, with some not included. The DNA was the basis for D and trimming; V, J and clone size are from that table. The sample has over 80,000 clones; 88% are singletons. V shed 3 bases, J shed 0 bases, and the junction held 19 bases outside the gene matches. CDR1 and CDR2 (germline): SQVTM, ANQGSEA. The CDR3 has 20 amino acids. This clone was seen a handful of times. This receptor was identified in a man in his 70s with acute or convalescent COVID-19. The chain couples TRBV29-1 to TRBJ2-1; 8 nucleotides match TRBD2. The sample comprised peripheral blood. The CDR3 region is CSVDVRGQTSGGSSYNEQFF. The DNA for the CDR3 is TGCAGCGTTGATGTCCGGGGCCAAACTAGCGGAGGGAGCTCCTACAATGAGCAGTTCTTC.